One sample yielded the 26 T cell receptor beta chains listed below, sequenced in a study of T cell responses to AZD1222 COVID-19 vaccine. Generated by immunoSEQ multiplex PCR, the TCRdb table keeps only in-frame clones and is missing some. This sample carries roughly 100,000 clones, 80% to 85% of them seen once, and the ten largest clones take over 15%. The sample here was peripheral blood, taken on day 0 of AZD1222 vaccination. The receptors were gathered from an adult in good health.

The chain is built from TRBV12-5 and TRBJ1-4; weak D call: TRBD1 (5 bases). This CDR3 has 16 residues. Germline CDR1 is LGHNT and CDR2 is FRNRAP. Deletions cut 1 base from V and 3 bases from J, with 12 bases between. The CDR3 is CASGLAQGRANEKLFF. CDR3 sequence (DNA): TGTGCTAGTGGTTTGGCTCAGGGAAGGGCTAATGAAAAACTGTTTTTT.

This chain connects TRBV11-3 to TRBJ1-1; D is undetermined. The V and J ends lost 2 bases and 7 bases respectively, with 11 bases between them. The CDR3 has 13 residues. Germline values: CDR1 SGHNT, CDR2 YENEEA. CDR3 in DNA: TGTGCCAGCAGCTTATTTCCCGGAAATGAAGCTTTCTTT. It codes for CASSLFPGNEAFF.

The rearrangement joins TRBV30 to TRBJ1-4, with 10 bases identical to TRBD1. This CDR3 has 14 residues. V gave up 3 bases and J gave up 8 bases; unmatched junction bases: 6. The V gene's germline CDR1 is GTSNPN and CDR2 SVGIG (reference sequence). CDR3 sequence: CAWRVTGGPEKLFF. The CDR3 DNA is TGTGCCTGGAGGGTGACAGGGGGCCCGGAAAAACTGTTTTTT.

This clone was seen only a few times. The chain is built from TRBV10-3 and TRBJ1-2; perhaps TRBD1 as D (6 bases). The CDR3 is made up of 14 amino acids. Trimming stripped 4 bases from V and 6 bases from J, with 15 bases between. CDR1 is ENHRY, CDR2 SYGVKD, per germline. The CDR3 protein is CAISAQGRGDGYTF. The CDR3 nucleotides are TGTGCCATCAGTGCCCAGGGCAGGGGAGATGGCTACACCTTC.

The gene calls are TRBV24-1 and TRBJ2-1; the D call may be TRBD1 or TRBD2 (5 bases each). CDR3 size: 17 residues. Germline V CDR1 and CDR2: KGHDR, SFDVKD. Trimming took 3 bases from V and 0 from J, leaving 14 bases between them. CDR3 coding DNA: TGTGCCACCAGTGATCCCAGGCAGGGAGACTCCTACAATGAGCAGTTCTTC. Translating it yields CATSDPRQGDSYNEQFF.

In its sample, this clone was seen once. V is TRBV6-2 or TRBV6-3 and J is TRBJ2-6; tentative D call: TRBD1 (5 bases). The germline V and J ends were trimmed by 0 bases and 1 base, with 10 bases remaining between them. Germline V gene sequence: CDR1 MNHEY, CDR2 SVGEGT. The length of the CDR3 is 17 residues. The CDR3 here is CASSYSAPGSGANVLTF. The CDR3 DNA sequence: TGTGCCAGCAGTTACTCGGCCCCAGGGTCTGGGGCCAACGTCCTGACTTTC.

The CDR3 loop is CASSPLGGRTGELFF. For the CDR3, the DNA is TGTGCCAGCAGCCCACTAGGGGGGAGGACCGGGGAGCTGTTTTTT. V is TRBV7-3 and J is TRBJ2-2; D might be TRBD1 or TRBD2, each matching 6 bases. Trimming left V 5 bases short and J 5 bases short, with 15 bases between. Germline V gene lookup returns CDR1 SGHTA and CDR2 FQGTGA. This CDR3 is built from 15 residues.

CDR3 region: CASWQGRTEAFF. The CDR3 bases are TGTGCCAGCTGGCAGGGACGCACTGAAGCTTTCTTT. This chain links TRBV28 with TRBJ1-1; the D gene is possibly TRBD1 (5 bases). V was shortened by 8 bases and J by 4 bases, with 11 bases between the two germline ends. The CDR3 consists of 12 residues. The V gene's germline CDR1 is MDHEN and CDR2 SYDVKM. The full variable domain, with the rest looked up from reference TRBV28 and TRBJ1-1, is DVKVTQSSRYLVKRTGEKVFLECVQDMDHENMFWYRQDPGLGLRLIYFSYDVKMKEKGDIPEGYSVSREKKERFSLILESASTNQTSMYLCASWQGRTEAFFGQGTRLTVV.

The chain recombines TRBV7-9 with TRBJ2-1; D gene uncertain. CDR3 length: 14 residues. Germline V gives CDR1 SEHNR, CDR2 FQNEAQ (reference sequence). V was shortened by 2 bases and J by 9 bases, with 14 bases between the two germline ends. The CDR3 protein is CASSLSEVSSEQFF. The CDR3 DNA sequence: TGTGCCAGCAGCTTAAGCGAGGTTTCCAGTGAGCAGTTCTTC.

The CDR3 reads CSASRSGPGSNQPQHF. The CDR3 bases are TGCAGTGCTAGTCGTTCGGGACCTGGAAGCAATCAGCCCCAGCATTTT. The rearrangement joins TRBV20-1 to TRBJ1-5; D perhaps matches TRBD1 (5 bases). Germline assignment: CDR1 DFQATT and CDR2 SNEGSKA (reference sequence). The CDR3 has 16 residues. Trimming left V 3 bases short and J 1 base short, with 16 bases between.

The V gene is TRBV5-1, the J gene TRBJ2-2; unclear D gene. The CDR3 totals 14 residues. Germline assignment: CDR1 SGHRS and CDR2 YFSETQ. V gave up 6 bases and J gave up 1 base, with 10 bases separating them. In DNA, the CDR3 is TGCGCCAGCAACTCCGACGGGAACACCGGGGAGCTGTTTTTT. It encodes CASNSDGNTGELFF.

CDR3 loop: CASSWDSDNSPLHF. CDR3 DNA sequence: TGTGCCAGCAGCTGGGACAGCGATAATTCACCCCTCCACTTT. The genes are TRBV7-9 and TRBJ1-6, with 7 bases that match TRBD1. Germline loops: CDR1 SEHNR, CDR2 FQNEAQ (reference sequence). With V trimmed by 4 bases and J by 5 bases, 2 bases remained unmatched. This CDR3 is 14 amino acids long.

V usage is TRBV19 and J usage is TRBJ2-2, with TRBD1 matching over 10 bases. The CDR3 is made up of 14 amino acids. Germline trimming cut 11 bases from V and 0 bases from J; bases unmatched to any gene: 3. The germline CDR1 and CDR2 sequences are LNHDA and SQIVND (reference sequence). The CDR3 DNA reads as TGTGCCGGGGGGACAGGGGCGAACACCGGGGAGCTGTTTTTT. Its translation: CAGGTGANTGELFF.

The J gene is TRBJ1-1, the V gene TRBV24-1; weak D call: TRBD1 (5 bases). There are 13 residues in the CDR3. Between the trimmed V and J ends, which lost 9 bases and 1 base, there was a span of 11 bases. The germline gives CDR1 KGHDR, CDR2 SFDVKD. The chain's CDR3 is CATSGSKNTEAFF. CDR3 nucleotide sequence: TGTGCCACCTCAGGGAGCAAGAACACTGAAGCTTTCTTT.

The chain uses TRBV20-1 and TRBJ1-6; 8 bases are a match to TRBD1. In germline, CDR1 is DFQATT, CDR2 SNEGSKA (reference sequence). V shed 3 bases, J shed 8 bases, and the junction held 15 bases outside the gene matches. The CDR3 totals 17 residues. The CDR3 nucleotides are TGCAGTGCTAGTCAGGAGGCCAGGGGGCTATTCCATTCACCCCTCCACTTT. As protein: CSASQEARGLFHSPLHF.

V and J are TRBV6-5 and TRBJ1-1, with TRBD1 as a possible D gene (5 bases). V was clipped by 0 bases and J by 10 bases, with 18 bases between them. Germline CDR1 and CDR2: MNHEY and SVGAGI. This CDR3 has 15 amino acids. CDR3: CASSYSSFGTGGAFF. CDR3 nucleotide sequence: TGTGCCAGCAGTTACTCGAGTTTTGGTACTGGGGGAGCTTTCTTT.

This sequence joins TRBV20-1 and TRBJ2-5; D remains unclear. Germline lookup yields CDR1 DFQATT and CDR2 SNEGSKA (reference sequence). The CDR3 consists of 14 residues. Trimming stripped 3 bases from V and 1 base from J, with 12 bases between. This CDR3 is CSASFVPSQETQYF. The CDR3 DNA follows: TGCAGTGCTAGTTTTGTACCCTCCCAAGAGACCCAGTACTTC.

The chain joins TRBV12-3 or TRBV12-4 to TRBJ2-7; TRBD1 or TRBD2 may be the D gene (5 bases each). The CDR3 loop spans 13 amino acids. V lost 6 bases and J 3 bases, leaving 12 bases between the germline ends. CDR3 protein: CASSQGRNYEQYF. As DNA, the CDR3 is TGTGCCAGCAGCCAGGGACGGAACTACGAGCAGTACTTC.

This clone appeared once. V gene TRBV3-1 (or the pseudogene TRBV3-2) combines with J gene TRBJ1-2, with D hard to call. This CDR3 has 15 residues. Between the trimmed V and J ends, which lost 4 bases and 2 bases, there was a span of 14 bases. CDR1 and CDR2 (germline): LGHDT, YNNKEL (reference sequence). DNA of the CDR3: TGTGCCAGCAGCCCCTTGTCTGGCAACAACTATGGCTACACCTTC. Translated: CASSPLSGNNYGYTF.

This sequence joins TRBV19 and TRBJ2-5; D gene ambiguous. This CDR3 has 11 amino acids. Between the trimmed V and J ends, which lost 5 bases and 5 bases, there was a span of 6 bases. CDR1 and CDR2 (germline): LNHDA, SQIVND (reference sequence). In DNA, the CDR3 is TGTGCCAGTAGTGTTTCGGAGACCCAGTACTTC. This codes for CASSVSETQYF.

This chain uses TRBV6-2 or TRBV6-3 with TRBJ2-2; 8 nucleotides align to TRBD1. The CDR3 loop spans 18 amino acids. Germline CDR1 and CDR2: MNHEY and SVGEGT. V gave up 4 bases and J gave up 2 bases; unmatched junction bases: 12. CDR3 bases: TGTGCCAGCAGTTCCCCCAGGACAGGGCTTATAAACACCGGGGAGCTGTTTTTT. Translating it yields CASSSPRTGLINTGELFF.

This chain links TRBV7-2 with TRBJ2-5; D is unresolved. With 5 bases removed from V and 0 bases from J, the gap between germline ends came to 10 bases. CDR1 and CDR2 from the germline V gene are SGHTA and FQGNSA. There are 14 residues in the CDR3. The CDR3 nucleotides are TGTGCCAGCAGCGTCTCCCGAAACCAAGAGACCCAGTACTTC. Its translation is CASSVSRNQETQYF.

This clone was seen more than once but under ten times. V usage is TRBV4-3 and J usage is TRBJ1-5; 8 bases are a match to TRBD1. From germline, CDR1 is LGHNA and CDR2 YSLEER. The CDR3 runs 14 residues. With 4 bases clipped from V and 3 bases from J, the junction kept 2 bases outside the gene matches. The chain's CDR3 is CASSRDRSNQPQHF. The CDR3 bases are TGCGCCAGCAGCCGGGACAGGTCCAATCAGCCCCAGCATTTT.

This sequence joins TRBV19 and TRBJ1-5; TRBD1 agrees at 10 bases. V was pared by 4 bases and J by 3 bases, with 3 bases of the junction left unmatched. CDR3 length equals 15 residues. Germline V gene sequence: CDR1 LNHDA, CDR2 SQIVND (reference sequence). The CDR3 here is CASSRDRGFNQPQHF. In DNA form, the CDR3 reads TGTGCCAGTAGTAGGGACAGGGGCTTCAATCAGCCCCAGCATTTT. The complete variable domain, with remaining parts taken from reference TRBV19 and TRBJ1-5, reads DGGITQSPKYLFRKEGQNVTLSCEQNLNHDAMYWYRQDPGQGLRLIYYSQIVNDFQKGDIAEGYSVSREKKESFPLTVTSAQKNPTAFYLCASSRDRGFNQPQHFGDGTRLSIL.

This rearrangement joins TRBV4-3 to TRBJ1-4, with TRBD1 as a possible D gene (5 bases). The CDR3 has 16 residues. The V end lost 0 bases, the J end lost 5 bases, and 13 bases lay between the germline ends. CDR1 and CDR2 from the germline V gene are LGHNA and YSLEER. The CDR3 sequence is CASSQDWGRVNEKLFF. The CDR3 bases are TGCGCCAGCAGCCAAGATTGGGGCAGGGTCAATGAAAAACTGTTTTTT.

The chain recombines TRBV13 with TRBJ2-7; D is ambiguous. Looked up from germline, CDR1 is PRHDT and CDR2 is FYEKMQ (reference sequence). The CDR3 has 15 amino acids. Trimming shortened V by 2 bases and J by 0 bases, and 11 bases separated the two germline ends. This CDR3 reads CASSLSIASSYEQYV. In nucleotides, the CDR3 is TGTGCCAGCAGCTTAAGTATCGCTAGCTCCTACGAGCAGTACGTC.